The table lists the clone carrying this TCR beta chain with a few counts. This record comes from a study of PD-1 blockade in mismatch repair-deficient tumors. Across the study: All were previously treated, progressing patients with approximately 11 mismatch repair-deficient cancer types.

Sequencing used immunoSEQ multiplex PCR; TCRdb keeps in-frame clones, though not all of them. The sample yields around 120,000 clones, approximately 91% seen once. Germline V gene lookup returns CDR1 SGHRS and CDR2 YFSETQ. This CDR3 has 13 amino acids. Trimming removed 0 bases from V and 6 bases from J, with 7 bases in between. The receptor comes from an adult with mismatch repair-deficient cancer. The chain combines TRBV5-1 with TRBJ1-5; D not certain. The sample here was peripheral blood, taken almost 74 weeks after starting pembrolizumab. CDR3 bases: TGCGCCAGCAGCTTGGGTTGGGGTCAGCCCCAGCATTTT. Translation gives CASSLGWGQPQHF.